The 11 T cell receptor beta chains presented below share a single source sample, sequenced in a study of identical twins. Via MiXCR, TCRdb re-called the 5' RACE reads, giving one row per CDR3 protein. Among approximately 670,000 distinct CDR3 sequences, 6% to 6.5% were seen once, and the ten largest hold 1.5% to 2%. The sequenced sample was naive T cells sorted from blood. The origin of the receptors is a man between 18 and 29 years old in good health.

This chain uses TRBV20-1 with TRBJ2-3, with 8 nucleotides matching TRBD1. Germline CDR1 and CDR2: DFQATT and SNEGSKA (reference sequence). CDR3 length: 14 amino acids. V was clipped by 0 bases and J by 6 bases; unmatched bases: 5. The CDR3 DNA reads as TGCAGTGCTAGAGAGGGGCGGGACAGGGATACGCAGTATTTT. Protein sequence: CSAREGRDRDTQYF.

This clonotype was recorded at least ten times. This sequence joins TRBV6-4 and TRBJ2-1; 11 nucleotides line up with TRBD1. Germline V gives CDR1 MRHNA, CDR2 SNTAGT. The length of the CDR3 is 16 residues. Losses at the gene ends were 6 bases for V and 0 bases for J; bases not matched to a gene: 4. The CDR3 loop is CASSAGQGVSYNEQFF. The CDR3 DNA follows: TGTGCCAGCAGCGCGGGACAGGGGGTCTCCTACAATGAGCAGTTCTTC.

In its sample, this clonotype was seen a few times. The chain employs TRBV7-7 and TRBJ2-1; the match to TRBD2 covers 14 bases. The CDR3 runs 16 residues. V shed 5 bases and J 7 bases; nucleotides not matched to a gene: 7. Per the germline V gene, CDR1 is SSHAT and CDR2 is FNYEAQ (reference sequence). The CDR3 DNA sequence: TGTGCCAGCAGCAAGGGACTAGCGGGAGTTGCAAATGAGCAGTTCTTC. Translated: CASSKGLAGVANEQFF.

As to this clonotype: The junction does not match germline at one end; this may be a read error. This chain links TRBV28 with TRBJ2-5; D is possibly TRBD1 (6 bases). The CDR3 is 17 residues long. Germline V gene lookup returns CDR1 MDHEN and CDR2 SYDVKM. CDR3 loop: CASSDLRGNGYQETRYF. The CDR3 bases are TGTGCCAGCAGTGACCTCAGGGGAAACGGATACCAAGAGACCCGGTACTTC.

This chain links TRBV4-3 with TRBJ2-2; 14 bases agree with TRBD2. J gave up 6 bases and V 1 base, and 4 bases lay outside the gene matches. CDR1 and CDR2 from the germline V gene are LGHNA and YSLEER. The CDR3 covers 17 residues. The chain's CDR3 is CASSQAPTSGRAGELFF. For the CDR3, the DNA is TGCGCCAGCAGCCAAGCTCCGACTAGCGGGAGGGCCGGGGAGCTGTTTTTT.

The chain couples TRBV10-3 to TRBJ1-2; 10 bases match TRBD1. V lost 6 bases, J lost 12 bases, and 10 bases stayed unmatched. The CDR3 consists of 13 residues. The germline gives CDR1 ENHRY, CDR2 SYGVKD. DNA for the CDR3: TGTGCCATCAGGGAATCCGGGGACAGGGGTAACACCTTC. As protein: CAIRESGDRGNTF.

The table lists this clonotype with a few counts. The chain has TRBV10-3 and TRBJ2-5, with D tentatively TRBD1 (6 bases). The V end lost 4 bases, the J end lost 5 bases, and 8 bases lay between the germline ends. Germline CDR1 ENHRY, CDR2 SYGVKD. The CDR3 sequence is 12 residues long. This CDR3 is CAISAGVETQYF. The CDR3 bases are TGTGCCATCAGTGCAGGGGTGGAGACCCAGTACTTC.

This clonotype appeared a few times. The CDR3 protein is CAWSSTGTGELFF. The DNA of the CDR3 is TGTGCCTGGAGTTCTACAGGAACCGGGGAGCTGTTTTTT. V usage is TRBV30 and J usage is TRBJ2-2; a weak D match, TRBD1 (5 bases). V lost 2 bases, J lost 5 bases, and 9 bases lay in between. Germline CDR1 is GTSNPN and CDR2 is SVGIG (reference sequence). CDR3 length: 13 residues.

This clonotype was detected a few times. The J gene is TRBJ2-1, the V gene TRBV7-6, with D possibly matching TRBD2 (5 bases). The CDR3 consists of 17 residues. The V end was cut by 5 bases, the J end by 6 bases, with 23 bases between. The germline V gene encodes CDR1 SGHVS and CDR2 FNYEAQ. CDR3 protein: CASSLTEARGILNEQFF. CDR3 sequence (DNA): TGTGCCAGCAGCCTAACCGAAGCTCGGGGAATTCTCAATGAGCAGTTCTTC.

V is TRBV3-1 and J is TRBJ1-1; 7 positions match TRBD1. This CDR3 contains 15 residues. Trimming cost V 4 bases and J 1 base; bases outside gene matches: 6. Germline values: CDR1 LGHDT, CDR2 YNNKEL (reference sequence). CDR3 DNA: TGTGCCAGCAGCCGAGAGGGGGCCTGGAACACTGAAGCTTTCTTT. Amino acid sequence: CASSREGAWNTEAFF.

This clonotype was recorded at least ten times. This chain links TRBV27 with TRBJ1-1; D unresolved. This CDR3 spans 10 amino acids. The germline gives CDR1 MNHEY, CDR2 SMNVEV (reference sequence). V lost 8 bases to trimming and J lost 4 bases, with 5 bases between them. CDR3 in DNA: TGTGCCAGCTTCGGCACTGAAGCTTTCTTT. Translation: CASFGTEAFF.